Listed below are T cell receptor beta chains from one sample, sequenced in a study of cytotoxic CD8 clonotypes in ibrutinib-treated CLL. Measured with immunoSEQ multiplex PCR; TCRdb has only the in-frame clones, and not every one. This table has about 130,000 clones, around 76% appearing once. The sample in question was PBMCs, obtained after 24 months of ibrutinib treatment. Receptors were obtained from a human donor with chronic lymphocytic leukemia. Each CDR3 is given with its conserved first and last residue. Each record gives: CDR3 protein, CDR3 DNA, clone size, J gene, V gene, D gene. D genes are given only for firm matches. A clone size is listed for some rows: how often the clone was seen (once, few, many), or a class if it is expanded.

CDR3 protein: CSATGSGNTIYF; CDR3 DNA: TGCAGCGCTACAGGTTCTGGAAACACCATATATTTT; clone size: .; J gene: TRBJ1-3; V gene: TRBV29-1; D gene: .
CDR3 protein: CASSPLGVGANVLTF; CDR3 DNA: TGTGCCAGCAGTCCTCTAGGGGTGGGGGCCAACGTCCTGACTTTC; clone size: once; J gene: TRBJ2-6; V gene: TRBV6-5; D gene: .
CDR3 protein: CASSATSGGQETQYF; CDR3 DNA: TGTGCCAGCAGCGCGACTAGCGGGGGGCAAGAGACCCAGTACTTC; clone size: .; J gene: TRBJ2-5; V gene: TRBV6-4; D gene: TRBD2
CDR3 protein: CASSIDGTVQYF; CDR3 DNA: TGTGCCAGTAGTATAGATGGGACAGTTCAGTACTTC; clone size: .; J gene: TRBJ2-7; V gene: TRBV19; D gene: TRBD1
CDR3 protein: CASSVGTGNSPLHF; CDR3 DNA: TGTGCCAGCAGCGTTGGGACGGGTAATTCACCCCTCCACTTT; clone size: .; J gene: TRBJ1-6; V gene: TRBV9; D gene: .
CDR3 protein: CSVPRGEAYNEQFF; CDR3 DNA: TGCAGCGTTCCTCGGGGGGAGGCCTACAATGAGCAGTTCTTC; clone size: .; J gene: TRBJ2-1; V gene: TRBV29-1; D gene: TRBD2
CDR3 protein: CSARTLYEQYF; CDR3 DNA: TGCAGTGCGAGGACACTTTACGAGCAGTACTTC; clone size: .; J gene: TRBJ2-7; V gene: TRBV20-1; D gene: .
CDR3 protein: CASRRPLAGLSTDTQYF; CDR3 DNA: TGTGCCAGCAGGCGCCCTCTGGCAGGGCTGAGCACAGATACGCAGTATTTT; clone size: .; J gene: TRBJ2-3; V gene: TRBV28; D gene: .
CDR3 protein: CASSSTGGPRSGANVLTF; CDR3 DNA: TGTGCCAGCAGTTCCACGGGGGGCCCACGCTCTGGGGCCAACGTCCTGACTTTC; clone size: once; J gene: TRBJ2-6; V gene: TRBV28; D gene: .
CDR3 protein: CASSLGQRETADTQYF; CDR3 DNA: TGTGCCAGCAGCTTAGGCCAGCGGGAGACGGCAGATACGCAGTATTTT; clone size: once; J gene: TRBJ2-3; V gene: TRBV11-3; D gene: TRBD2
CDR3 protein: CASTRGGGGELFF; CDR3 DNA: TGTGCCAGCACCAGGGGGGGAGGCGGGGAGCTGTTTTTT; clone size: .; J gene: TRBJ2-2; V gene: TRBV6-5; D gene: .
CDR3 protein: CASSPAVAGAEQYF; CDR3 DNA: TGTGCCAGCAGCCCGGCGGTAGCGGGAGCTGAGCAGTACTTC; clone size: many; J gene: TRBJ2-7; V gene: TRBV7-9; D gene: TRBD2
CDR3 protein: CASSLGAEGNTIYF; CDR3 DNA: TGCGCCAGCAGCTTGGGAGCAGAGGGAAACACCATATATTTT; clone size: .; J gene: TRBJ1-3; V gene: TRBV5-1; D gene: .
CDR3 protein: CATPNGTALNTEAFF; CDR3 DNA: TGTGCCACCCCTAATGGGACGGCCCTGAACACTGAAGCTTTCTTT; clone size: once; J gene: TRBJ1-1; V gene: TRBV14; D gene: .
CDR3 protein: CASSRDVGNTIYF; CDR3 DNA: TGTGCCAGCTCACGGGACGTTGGAAACACCATATATTTT; clone size: .; J gene: TRBJ1-3; V gene: TRBV18; D gene: .
CDR3 protein: CASSPSSTGTNEKLFF; CDR3 DNA: TGTGCCAGCTCACCCAGCTCGACAGGGACTAATGAAAAACTGTTTTTT; clone size: many; J gene: TRBJ1-4; V gene: TRBV18; D gene: TRBD1
CDR3 protein: CASTAGHGYGYTF; CDR3 DNA: TGTGCCAGCACGGCGGGGCACGGCTATGGCTACACCTTC; clone size: .; J gene: TRBJ1-2; V gene: TRBV2; D gene: .
CDR3 protein: CASSPTGTGGPEQYF; CDR3 DNA: TGTGCCAGCAGCCCCACCGGGACAGGGGGGCCCGAGCAGTACTTC; clone size: .; J gene: TRBJ2-7; V gene: TRBV28; D gene: TRBD1
CDR3 protein: CASSGWGNTEAFF; CDR3 DNA: TGCGCCAGCAGTGGGTGGGGTAACACTGAAGCTTTCTTT; clone size: .; J gene: TRBJ1-1; V gene: TRBV10-2; D gene: .
CDR3 protein: CASSLALGRTDTQYF; CDR3 DNA: TGTGCCAGCAGCTTAGCGCTGGGGCGCACAGATACGCAGTATTTT; clone size: once; J gene: TRBJ2-3; V gene: TRBV7-9; D gene: .
CDR3 protein: CASSPSRDTEAFF; CDR3 DNA: TGTGCCAGCAGCCCCTCCCGGGACACTGAAGCTTTCTTT; clone size: .; J gene: TRBJ1-1; V gene: TRBV7-2; D gene: .
CDR3 protein: CAWREGRFANEKLFF; CDR3 DNA: TGTGCCTGGAGGGAAGGGCGGTTCGCTAATGAAAAACTGTTTTTT; clone size: .; J gene: TRBJ1-4; V gene: TRBV30; D gene: .